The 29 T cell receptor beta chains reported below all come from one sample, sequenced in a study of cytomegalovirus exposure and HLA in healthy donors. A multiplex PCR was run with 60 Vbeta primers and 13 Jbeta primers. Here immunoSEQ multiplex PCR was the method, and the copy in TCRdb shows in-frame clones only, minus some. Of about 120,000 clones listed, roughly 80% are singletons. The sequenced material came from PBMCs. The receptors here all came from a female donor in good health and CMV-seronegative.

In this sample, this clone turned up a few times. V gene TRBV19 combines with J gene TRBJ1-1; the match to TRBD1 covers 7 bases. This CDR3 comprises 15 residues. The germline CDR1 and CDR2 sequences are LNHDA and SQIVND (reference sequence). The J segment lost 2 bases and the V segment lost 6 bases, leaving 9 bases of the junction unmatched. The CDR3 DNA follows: TGTGCCAGTAGCAACCCGGGACAGCTAAACACTGAAGCTTTCTTT. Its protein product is CASSNPGQLNTEAFF.

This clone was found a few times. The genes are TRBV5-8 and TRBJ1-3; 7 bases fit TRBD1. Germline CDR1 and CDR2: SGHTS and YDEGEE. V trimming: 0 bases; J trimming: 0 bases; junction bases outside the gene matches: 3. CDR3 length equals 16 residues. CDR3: CASSLAGTVSGNTIYF. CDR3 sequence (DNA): TGTGCCAGCAGCTTGGCGGGGACAGTCTCTGGAAACACCATATATTTT.

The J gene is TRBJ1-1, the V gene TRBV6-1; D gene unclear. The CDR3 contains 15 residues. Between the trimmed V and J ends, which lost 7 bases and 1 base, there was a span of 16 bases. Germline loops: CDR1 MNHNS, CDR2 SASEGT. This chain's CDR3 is CASTNPSSGNTEAFF. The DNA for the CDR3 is TGTGCCAGCACCAATCCCAGCAGCGGGAACACTGAAGCTTTCTTT.

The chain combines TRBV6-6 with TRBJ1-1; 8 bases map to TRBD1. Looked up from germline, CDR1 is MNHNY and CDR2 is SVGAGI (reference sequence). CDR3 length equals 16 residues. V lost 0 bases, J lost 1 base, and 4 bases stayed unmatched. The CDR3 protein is CASSYSGQEKNTEAFF. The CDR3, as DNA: TGTGCCAGCAGTTACTCGGGACAGGAAAAGAACACTGAAGCTTTCTTT.

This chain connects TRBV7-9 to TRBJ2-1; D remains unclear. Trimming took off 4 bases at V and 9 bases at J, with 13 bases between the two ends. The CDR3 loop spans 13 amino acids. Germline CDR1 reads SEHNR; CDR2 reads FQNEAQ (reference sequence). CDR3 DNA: TGTGCCAGCAGCTACTCAATTTCGGGTGAGCAGTTCTTC. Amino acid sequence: CASSYSISGEQFF.

CDR3 loop: CASSEGRGELYNEQFF. CDR3 coding DNA: TGTGCCAGCAGTGAAGGTCGGGGGGAGCTATACAATGAGCAGTTCTTC. The gene calls are TRBV6-1 and TRBJ2-1; 7 nucleotides line up with TRBD2. The V segment lost 1 base and the J segment 4 bases; nucleotides outside the gene matches: 7. This CDR3 spans 16 amino acids. Per the germline V gene, CDR1 is MNHNS and CDR2 is SASEGT.

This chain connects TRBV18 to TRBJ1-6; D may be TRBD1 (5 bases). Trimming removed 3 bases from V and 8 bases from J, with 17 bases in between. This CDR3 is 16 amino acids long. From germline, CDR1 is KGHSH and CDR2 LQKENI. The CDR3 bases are TGTGCCAGCTCACCCATCGGACGGGGGTTATATTCACCCCTCCACTTT. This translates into CASSPIGRGLYSPLHF.

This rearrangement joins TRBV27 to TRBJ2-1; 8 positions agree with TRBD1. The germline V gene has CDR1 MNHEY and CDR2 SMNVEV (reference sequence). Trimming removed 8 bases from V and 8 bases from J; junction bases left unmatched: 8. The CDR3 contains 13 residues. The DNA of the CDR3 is TGTGCCAGCGGTAAAGACAGGGGTCATGAGCAGTTCTTC. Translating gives CASGKDRGHEQFF.

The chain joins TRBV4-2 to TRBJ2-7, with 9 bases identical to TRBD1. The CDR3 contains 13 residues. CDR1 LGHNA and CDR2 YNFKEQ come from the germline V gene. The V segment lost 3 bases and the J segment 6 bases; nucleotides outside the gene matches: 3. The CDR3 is CASSQDRGPEQYF. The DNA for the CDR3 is TGTGCCAGCAGCCAGGACAGGGGCCCCGAGCAGTACTTC.

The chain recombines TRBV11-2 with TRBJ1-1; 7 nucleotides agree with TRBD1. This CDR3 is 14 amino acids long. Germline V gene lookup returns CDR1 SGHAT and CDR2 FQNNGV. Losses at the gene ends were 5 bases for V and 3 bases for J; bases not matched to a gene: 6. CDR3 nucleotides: TGTGCCAGCAGCGATAGGGACAGTCACACTGAAGCTTTCTTT. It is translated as CASSDRDSHTEAFF.

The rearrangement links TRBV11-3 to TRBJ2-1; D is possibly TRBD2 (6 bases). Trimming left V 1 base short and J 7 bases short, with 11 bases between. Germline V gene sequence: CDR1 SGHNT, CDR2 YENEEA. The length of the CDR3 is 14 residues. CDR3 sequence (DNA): TGTGCCAGCAGCTTAGGGCTTGGGGGGAATGAGCAGTTCTTC. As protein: CASSLGLGGNEQFF.

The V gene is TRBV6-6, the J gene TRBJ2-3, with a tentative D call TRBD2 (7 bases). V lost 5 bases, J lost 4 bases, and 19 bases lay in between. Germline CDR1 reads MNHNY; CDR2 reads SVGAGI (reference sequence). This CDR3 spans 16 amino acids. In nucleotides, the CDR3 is TGTGCCAGCAGTATCAGGGGCGGGGGTACCCCAGATACGCAGTATTTT. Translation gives CASSIRGGGTPDTQYF.

The CDR3 protein is CASSFTGLANTGELFF. The CDR3 coding sequence is TGCGCCAGCAGCTTCACAGGGTTAGCGAACACCGGGGAGCTGTTTTTT. The V gene is TRBV5-1, the J gene TRBJ2-2; D possibly corresponds to TRBD1 (6 bases). Per germline, CDR1 SGHRS and CDR2 YFSETQ. The ends were cut back, 2 bases at V and 0 bases at J, with 11 bases in the middle. The length of the CDR3 is 16 residues.

CDR3 protein: CASRTVRRIQTQYF. In DNA, the CDR3 is TGTGCCAGCCGGACAGTCCGCAGGATACAGACCCAGTACTTC. This chain uses TRBV6-5 with TRBJ2-5, with TRBD1 as a possible D gene (6 bases). The CDR3 is 14 residues long. With 8 bases removed from V and 6 bases from J, the gap between germline ends came to 19 bases. Germline V CDR1 and CDR2: MNHEY, SVGAGI.

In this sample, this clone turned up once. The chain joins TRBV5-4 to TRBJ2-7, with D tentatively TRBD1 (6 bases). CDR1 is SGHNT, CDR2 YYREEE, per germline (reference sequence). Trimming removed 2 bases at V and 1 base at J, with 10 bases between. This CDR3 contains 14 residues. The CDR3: CASSFARGSYEQYF. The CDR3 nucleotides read TGTGCCAGCAGCTTCGCCAGGGGTTCCTACGAGCAGTACTTC.

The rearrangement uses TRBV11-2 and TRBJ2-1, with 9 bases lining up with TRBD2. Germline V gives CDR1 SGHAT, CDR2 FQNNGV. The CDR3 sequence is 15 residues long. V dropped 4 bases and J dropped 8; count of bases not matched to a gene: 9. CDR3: CASSSLAGGAHEQFF. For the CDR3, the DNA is TGTGCCAGCAGCTCCTTGGCGGGGGGGGCCCATGAGCAGTTCTTC. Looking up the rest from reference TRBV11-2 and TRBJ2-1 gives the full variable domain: EAGVAQSPRYKIIEKRQSVAFWCNPISGHATLYWYQQILGQGPKLLIQFQNNGVVDDSQLPKDRFSAERLKGVDSTLKIQPAKLEDSAVYLCASSSLAGGAHEQFFGPGTRLTVL.

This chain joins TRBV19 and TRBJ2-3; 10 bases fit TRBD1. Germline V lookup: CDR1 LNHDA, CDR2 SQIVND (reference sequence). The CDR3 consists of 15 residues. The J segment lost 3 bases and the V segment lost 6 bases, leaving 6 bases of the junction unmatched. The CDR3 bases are TGTGCCAGTAGAGACCCGGGACAGGGGACAGATACGCAGTATTTT. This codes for CASRDPGQGTDTQYF.

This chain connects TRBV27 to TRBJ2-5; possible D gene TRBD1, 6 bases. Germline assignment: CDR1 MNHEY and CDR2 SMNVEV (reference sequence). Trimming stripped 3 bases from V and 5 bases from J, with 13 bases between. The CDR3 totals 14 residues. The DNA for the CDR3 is TGTGCCAGCAGTTTCAGGGGTGGGGACGAGACCCAGTACTTC. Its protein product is CASSFRGGDETQYF.

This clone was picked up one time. CDR3 sequence (DNA): TGTGCCAGCAGCTTAGACGTTGTGGGGAGGCAGCCCCAGCATTTT. The encoded protein is CASSLDVVGRQPQHF. V is TRBV7-2 and J is TRBJ1-5; no clear D gene. The germline gives CDR1 SGHTA, CDR2 FQGNSA. V lost 1 base, J lost 7 bases, and 14 bases lay in between. The CDR3 is made up of 15 amino acids.

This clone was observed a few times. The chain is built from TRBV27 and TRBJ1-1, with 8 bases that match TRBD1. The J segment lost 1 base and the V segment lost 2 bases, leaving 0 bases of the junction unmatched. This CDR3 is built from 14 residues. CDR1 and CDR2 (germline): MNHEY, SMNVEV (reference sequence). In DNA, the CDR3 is TGTGCCAGCAGTTTAGGGACAGGGAACACTGAAGCTTTCTTT. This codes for CASSLGTGNTEAFF.

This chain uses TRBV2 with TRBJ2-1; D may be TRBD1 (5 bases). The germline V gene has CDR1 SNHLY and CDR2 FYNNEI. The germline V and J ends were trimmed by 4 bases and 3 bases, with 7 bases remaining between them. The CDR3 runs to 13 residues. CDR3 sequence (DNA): TGTGCCAGCAGTGGTACAGGCTACAATGAGCAGTTCTTC. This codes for CASSGTGYNEQFF. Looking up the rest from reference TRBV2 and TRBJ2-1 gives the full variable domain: EPEVTQTPSHQVTQMGQEVILRCVPISNHLYFYWYRQILGQKVEFLVSFYNNEISEKSEIFDDQFSVERPDGSNFTLKIRSTKLEDSAMYFCASSGTGYNEQFFGPGTRLTVL.

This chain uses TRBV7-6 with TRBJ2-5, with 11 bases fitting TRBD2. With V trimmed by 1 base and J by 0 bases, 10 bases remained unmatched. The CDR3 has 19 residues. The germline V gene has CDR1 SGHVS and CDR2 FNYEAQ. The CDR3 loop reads CASSLGGSGGAEDQETQYF. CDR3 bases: TGTGCCAGCAGCTTAGGGGGTAGCGGGGGGGCCGAGGACCAAGAGACCCAGTACTTC.

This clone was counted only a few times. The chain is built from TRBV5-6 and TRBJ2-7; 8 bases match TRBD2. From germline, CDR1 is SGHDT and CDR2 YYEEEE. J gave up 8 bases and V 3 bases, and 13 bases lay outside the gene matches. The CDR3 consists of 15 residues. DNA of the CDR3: TGTGCCAGCAGCTCCCCCTCCGGGGGGGCCGGCAAGCAGTACTTC. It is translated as CASSSPSGGAGKQYF.

CDR3 nucleotides: TGCAGCGTCCACCAGGGGTACAATGAGCAGTTCTTC. Translating it yields CSVHQGYNEQFF. The chain combines TRBV29-1 with TRBJ2-1; the D gene is possibly TRBD1 (6 bases). V was shortened by 6 bases and J by 4 bases, with 10 bases between the two germline ends. This CDR3 is built from 12 residues. The germline V gene encodes CDR1 SQVTM and CDR2 ANQGSEA.

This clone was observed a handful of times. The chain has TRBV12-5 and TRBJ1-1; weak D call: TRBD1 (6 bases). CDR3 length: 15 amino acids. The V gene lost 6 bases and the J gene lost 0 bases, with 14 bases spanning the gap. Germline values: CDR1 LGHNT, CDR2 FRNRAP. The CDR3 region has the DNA TGTGCTAGTGGGGGCGGGGGCAAGATGAACACTGAAGCTTTCTTT. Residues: CASGGGGKMNTEAFF.

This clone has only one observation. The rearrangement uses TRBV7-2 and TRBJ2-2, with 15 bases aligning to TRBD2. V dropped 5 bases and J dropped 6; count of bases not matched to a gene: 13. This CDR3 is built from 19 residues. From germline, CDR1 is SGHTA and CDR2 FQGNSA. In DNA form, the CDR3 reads TGTGCCAGCAGCCCCGGGACTAGCGGGGGGTTACTTTGGGCCGGGGAGCTGTTTTTT. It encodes CASSPGTSGGLLWAGELFF.

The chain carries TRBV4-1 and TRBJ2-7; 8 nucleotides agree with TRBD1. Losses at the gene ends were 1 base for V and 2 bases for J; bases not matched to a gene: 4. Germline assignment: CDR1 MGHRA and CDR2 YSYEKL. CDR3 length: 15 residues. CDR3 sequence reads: CASSQALTGAYEQYF. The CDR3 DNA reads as TGCGCCAGCAGCCAAGCTTTGACAGGGGCCTACGAGCAGTACTTC.

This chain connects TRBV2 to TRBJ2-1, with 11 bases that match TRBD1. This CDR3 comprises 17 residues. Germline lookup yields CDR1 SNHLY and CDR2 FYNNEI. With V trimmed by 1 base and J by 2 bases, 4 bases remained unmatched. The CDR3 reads CASSEDWTGGAYNEQFF. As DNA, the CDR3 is TGTGCCAGCAGTGAAGATTGGACAGGGGGCGCCTACAATGAGCAGTTCTTC.

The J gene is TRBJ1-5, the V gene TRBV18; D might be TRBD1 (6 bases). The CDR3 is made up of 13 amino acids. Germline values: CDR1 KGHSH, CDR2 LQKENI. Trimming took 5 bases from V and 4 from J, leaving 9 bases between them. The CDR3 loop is CASSTQGNQPQHF. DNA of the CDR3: TGTGCCAGCTCAACCCAGGGGAATCAGCCCCAGCATTTT.